This T cell receptor beta chain was identified during a study of CD8+ T cells in alopecia areata. Treatment denoted: oral pan-JAK inhibitor, 5-10 mg twice daily. This CDR3 region has 14 residues. The germline V gene has CDR1 SNHLY and CDR2 FYNNEI. J was trimmed by 2 bases and V by 4 bases; bases with no gene match: 2. The sequencing template was cDNA reverse transcribed from extracted RNA. Profiling relied on immunoSEQ multiplex PCR, and the TCRdb table lists in-frame clones only, not all of them. The table includes roughly 200,000 clones, roughly 53% detected once. Of note for this clone: The sample has other DNA sequences that encode this CDR3 too.

This rearrangement joins TRBV2 to TRBJ2-7, with TRBD1 matching 10 bases. This receptor was taken from a human donor with alopecia areata. The sample in question was CD8+ T cells sorted from blood, obtained at week 24, from a patient treated with tofacitinib. The CDR3 protein is CASSVGTGAYEQYF. The CDR3 DNA is TGTGCCAGCAGTGTTGGGACAGGGGCCTACGAGCAGTACTTC.